The next 17 T cell receptor beta chains were all read from a single sample in a study of cytotoxic CD8 clonotypes in ibrutinib-treated CLL. The protocol was immunoSEQ multiplex PCR, while the TCRdb copy is restricted to in-frame clones and leaves out a portion. The sample consists of some 140,000 clones, 84% of them appearing once. Source: PBMCs, taken after 24 months of ibrutinib treatment. Receptors originate from a human donor with chronic lymphocytic leukemia.

This clone was observed a handful of times. This rearrangement joins TRBV5-4 to TRBJ2-6; 7 positions agree with TRBD1. Per the germline V gene, CDR1 is SGHNT and CDR2 is YYREEE (reference sequence). Trimming at V came to 0 bases and at J to 8 bases, leaving 11 bases not matched to a gene. The CDR3 consists of 17 residues. CDR3 in DNA: TGTGCCAGCAGCTTGGGGGTGAGGCAGGGGGAGTCCAACGTCCTGACTTTC. Its protein is CASSLGVRQGESNVLTF.

The chain couples TRBV18 to TRBJ2-5; possibly TRBD1 or TRBD2 for D (5 bases each). This CDR3 is built from 15 residues. V dropped 2 bases and J dropped 1 base, with 11 bases sitting between them. The V gene's germline CDR1 is KGHSH and CDR2 LQKENI. The CDR3 DNA is TGTGCCAGCTCACCAGCGGTTGGGACCCAAGAGACCCAGTACTTC. Translated, it gives CASSPAVGTQETQYF.

This clone has more than one count but fewer than ten. V and J are TRBV6-6 and TRBJ1-2; D ambiguous. The length of the CDR3 is 11 residues. Trimming stripped 5 bases from V and 6 bases from J, with 7 bases between. Germline V gene lookup returns CDR1 MNHNY and CDR2 SVGAGI (reference sequence). The DNA of the CDR3 is TGTGCCAGCAGTCCCATAGATGGCTACACCTTC. Its translation: CASSPIDGYTF.

The gene calls are TRBV5-1 and TRBJ1-3; no reliable D call. The CDR3 length is 15 residues. Trimming took off 0 bases at V and 0 bases at J, with 7 bases between the two ends. CDR1 is SGHRS, CDR2 YFSETQ, per germline. CDR3 nucleotides: TGCGCCAGCAGCTTGGAGCGGAGCTCTGGAAACACCATATATTTT. Translated: CASSLERSSGNTIYF.

The J gene is TRBJ1-1, the V gene TRBV18; D is uncertain. This CDR3 has 14 residues. Per germline, CDR1 KGHSH and CDR2 LQKENI. V was shortened by 2 bases and J by 0 bases, with 7 bases between the two germline ends. The CDR3 loop is CASSPSGMNTEAFF. In DNA, the CDR3 is TGTGCCAGCTCACCATCGGGCATGAACACTGAAGCTTTCTTT.

This clone has more than one count but fewer than ten. This chain connects TRBV5-1 to TRBJ1-2; D unclear. This CDR3 has 18 amino acids. Trimming took off 0 bases at V and 4 bases at J, with 22 bases between the two ends. Per germline, CDR1 SGHRS and CDR2 YFSETQ. CDR3 bases: TGCGCCAGCAGCTTGGTTCCTCAAGCAGACCCAAAATCCTATGGCTACACCTTC. The encoded protein is CASSLVPQADPKSYGYTF.

The sample holds a few counts of this clone. This chain uses TRBV2 with TRBJ2-1; possible D gene TRBD2, 6 bases. The CDR3 sequence is 17 residues long. V lost 6 bases, J lost 1 base, and 19 bases lay in between. In germline, CDR1 is SNHLY, CDR2 FYNNEI. CDR3 amino acids: CASRRLLLASSYNEQFF. The CDR3 DNA follows: TGTGCCAGCAGGCGTTTACTACTAGCATCATCCTACAATGAGCAGTTCTTC.

CDR3 in DNA: TGTGCCTGGTCCCGCCAGCCCGCAGATACGCAGTATTTT. This sequence encodes CAWSRQPADTQYF. J is TRBJ2-3 and V is TRBV30; D ambiguous. The germline V gene encodes CDR1 GTSNPN and CDR2 SVGIG (reference sequence). The CDR3 has 13 residues. V lost 5 bases and J 4 bases, leaving 13 bases between the germline ends.

The V call is TRBV5-1, the J call TRBJ2-3, with a possible D match to TRBD1 (6 bases). Germline-derived CDR1 and CDR2 are SGHRS and YFSETQ. V shed 1 base and J shed 2 bases, with 11 bases lying between them. The CDR3 consists of 15 residues. For the CDR3, the DNA is TGCGCCAGCAGCTTGCAGGGGCTTGACACAGATACGCAGTATTTT. Encoded protein: CASSLQGLDTDTQYF.

This chain links TRBV27 with TRBJ1-6; D might be TRBD1 (5 bases). Trimming left V 3 bases short and J 6 bases short, with 12 bases between. This CDR3 region has 15 residues. Germline V lookup: CDR1 MNHEY, CDR2 SMNVEV (reference sequence). CDR3 loop: CASSLRGSLNSPLHF. DNA of the CDR3: TGTGCCAGCAGTTTGAGGGGATCCCTTAATTCACCCCTCCACTTT.

This chain joins TRBV6-1 and TRBJ1-1; D remains ambiguous. This CDR3 is built from 17 residues. Germline V CDR1 and CDR2: MNHNS, SASEGT. Trimming stripped 4 bases from V and 1 base from J, with 19 bases between. The CDR3 reads CASSAFTEASTNTEAFF. CDR3 sequence (DNA): TGTGCCAGCAGTGCTTTTACAGAGGCATCTACGAACACTGAAGCTTTCTTT.

This clone was found many times. The J gene is TRBJ1-6, the V gene TRBV7-6, with 11 bases fitting TRBD1. The CDR3 is 15 residues long. CDR1 is SGHVS, CDR2 FNYEAQ, per germline. The V and J ends lost 4 bases and 6 bases, in that order; junction bases with no gene match: 2. CDR3 nucleotides: TGTGCCAGCAGCTCGGGACAGGGGGGTAATTCACCCCTCCACTTT. Translation gives CASSSGQGGNSPLHF.

V and J are TRBV7-2 and TRBJ2-7; D is undetermined. CDR3 length equals 13 residues. V dropped 3 bases and J dropped 2 bases, with 8 bases sitting between them. Germline V lookup: CDR1 SGHTA, CDR2 FQGNSA. CDR3 region: CASSFQRTYEQYF. For the CDR3, the DNA is TGTGCCAGCAGCTTCCAGAGAACCTACGAGCAGTACTTC. The full variable domain, rest sourced from reference TRBV7-2 and TRBJ2-7, is GAGVSQSPSNKVTEKGKDVELRCDPISGHTALYWYRQSLGQGLEFLIYFQGNSAPDKSGLPSDRFSAERTGGSVSTLTIQRTQQEDSAVYLCASSFQRTYEQYFGPGTRLTVT.

The J gene is TRBJ2-7, the V gene TRBV28; TRBD2 is a possible D gene (5 bases). The CDR3 has 13 amino acids. Trimming shortened V by 2 bases and J by 7 bases, and 12 bases separated the two germline ends. Looked up from germline, CDR1 is MDHEN and CDR2 is SYDVKM. The CDR3, as DNA: TGTGCCAGCAGTTTAAGACCCCCGGGGGAGCAGTACTTC. Its protein product is CASSLRPPGEQYF.

This chain links TRBV6-5 with TRBJ2-3; D is unclear. V lost 0 bases and J lost 6, with 10 bases in between. Germline CDR1 is MNHEY and CDR2 is SVGAGI. This CDR3 is 14 amino acids long. The CDR3 loop is CASSYSSRPDTQYF. Here the CDR3 DNA reads TGTGCCAGCAGTTACTCTTCCCGCCCCGATACGCAGTATTTT.

This clone has just one count. With only one base between it and a far larger clone, this is likely a read error. The CDR3 sequence is CASSYGQAYEQYF. The CDR3 region has the DNA TGTGCCAGCAGTTACGGACAGGCCTACGAGCAGTACTTC. This chain connects TRBV27 to TRBJ2-7; 7 nucleotides align to TRBD1. CDR1 and CDR2 from the germline V gene are MNHEY and SMNVEV (reference sequence). The CDR3 loop spans 13 amino acids. V lost 4 bases to trimming and J lost 2 bases; unmatched junction nucleotides: 2.

The V and J genes are TRBV6-5 and TRBJ1-1; no clear D. This CDR3 is built from 13 residues. The germline gives CDR1 MNHEY, CDR2 SVGAGI. Trimming removed 7 bases from V and 0 bases from J, with 9 bases in between. CDR3 sequence: CASNSEMNTEAFF. Here the CDR3 DNA reads TGTGCCAGCAATTCAGAGATGAACACTGAAGCTTTCTTT.